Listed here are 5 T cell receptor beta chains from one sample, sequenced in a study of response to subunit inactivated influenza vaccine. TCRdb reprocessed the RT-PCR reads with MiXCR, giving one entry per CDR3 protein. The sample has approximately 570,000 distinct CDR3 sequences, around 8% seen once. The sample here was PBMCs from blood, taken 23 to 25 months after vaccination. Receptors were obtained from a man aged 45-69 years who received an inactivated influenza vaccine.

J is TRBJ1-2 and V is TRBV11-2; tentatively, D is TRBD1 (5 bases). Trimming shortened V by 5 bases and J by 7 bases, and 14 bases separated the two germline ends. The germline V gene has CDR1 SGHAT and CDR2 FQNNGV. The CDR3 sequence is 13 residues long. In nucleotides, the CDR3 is TGTGCCAGCAGCCCACAGCGCGGGGCTGGCTACACCTTC. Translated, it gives CASSPQRGAGYTF.

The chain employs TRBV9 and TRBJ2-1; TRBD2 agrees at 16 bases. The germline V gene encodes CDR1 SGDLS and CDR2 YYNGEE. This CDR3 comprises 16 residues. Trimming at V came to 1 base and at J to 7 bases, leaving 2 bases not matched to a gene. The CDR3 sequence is CASSVRGLAGGNEQFF. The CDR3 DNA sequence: TGTGCCAGCAGCGTACGGGGACTAGCGGGAGGGAATGAGCAGTTCTTC.

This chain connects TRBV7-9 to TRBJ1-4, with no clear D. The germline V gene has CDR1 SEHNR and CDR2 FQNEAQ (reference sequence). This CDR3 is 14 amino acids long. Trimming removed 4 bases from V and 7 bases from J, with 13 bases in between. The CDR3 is CASSYTAYSEKLFF. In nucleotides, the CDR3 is TGTGCCAGCAGCTACACAGCGTATAGTGAAAAACTGTTTTTT.

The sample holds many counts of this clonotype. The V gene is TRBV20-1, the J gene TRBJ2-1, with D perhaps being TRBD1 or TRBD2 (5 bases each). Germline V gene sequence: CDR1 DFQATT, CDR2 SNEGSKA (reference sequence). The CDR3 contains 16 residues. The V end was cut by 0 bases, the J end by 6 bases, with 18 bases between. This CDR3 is CSARDPLRGITNEQFF. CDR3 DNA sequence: TGCAGTGCTAGAGATCCGTTACGGGGCATAACCAATGAGCAGTTCTTC.

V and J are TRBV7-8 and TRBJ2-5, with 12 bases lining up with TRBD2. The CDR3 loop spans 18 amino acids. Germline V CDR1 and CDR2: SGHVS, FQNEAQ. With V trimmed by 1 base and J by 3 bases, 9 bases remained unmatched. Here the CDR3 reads CASSLGSTSGRGEETQYF. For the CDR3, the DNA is TGTGCCAGCAGCTTAGGGTCGACTAGCGGGAGAGGCGAAGAGACCCAGTACTTC.